This TCR beta chain was sequenced for a study of response to subunit inactivated influenza vaccine. Study-level findings and limits: A suggestion made by the authors is that each seasonal influenza vaccination recruits few new T cells.

A single record per CDR3 protein comes from TCRdb applying MiXCR to the RT-PCR reads. The top ten clones hold roughly 13% of a sample with approximately 530,000 distinct CDR3 sequences, roughly 8.2% of them seen once. This clonotype was observed a handful of times. No antigen is known for it. The receptor comes from a man aged 45-69 years who received an inactivated influenza vaccine. The sequencing used PBMCs from blood, collected 23 to 25 months after vaccination.

In DNA, the CDR3 is TGTGCCACCAGAGGTGGGGGGCGGGCAGATACGCAGTATTTT. Residues: CATRGGGRADTQYF. This chain uses TRBV7-2 with TRBJ2-3, with D perhaps being TRBD1 or TRBD2 (6 bases each). The CDR3 loop spans 14 amino acids. The germline V gene encodes CDR1 SGHTA and CDR2 FQGNSA. V lost 10 bases and J lost 4, with 18 bases in between.